This T cell receptor beta chain originates from a study of shared clonotypes between healthy human individuals. The table came from immunoSEQ multiplex PCR; TCRdb's copy has only in-frame clones and leaves some out. The sample has about 1,500,000 clones, 96% seen once. This clone was detected only once. This receptor was obtained from a man aged 25 to 40 in good health. Sequenced material: naive CD4+ T cells sorted from blood. Subset indicated: CD45RA+ positively selected.

DNA for the CDR3: TGTGCCAGCACCCGGGGGACGGGAGTGGGCAATGAGCAGTTCTTC. Amino acid sequence: CASTRGTGVGNEQFF. This chain links TRBV2 with TRBJ2-1; D may be TRBD2 (6 bases). This CDR3 has 15 residues. From germline, CDR1 is SNHLY and CDR2 FYNNEI. The V end lost 7 bases, the J end lost 6 bases, and 19 bases lay between the germline ends.